In its sample, the clone carrying this T cell receptor (beta chain) was seen once. The data are from a study of T cell changes during pregnancy in multiple sclerosis. V shed 1 base and J 3 bases; nucleotides not matched to a gene: 9. Germline V gives CDR1 SGHVS, CDR2 FNYEAQ. CDR3 length: 17 amino acids. Method: immunoSEQ multiplex PCR; TCRdb's copy keeps in-frame clones and lacks some. The sample lists over 30,000 clones; around 90% were seen once. This clonotype originated in a female donor with multiple sclerosis, enrolled in a pregnancy study. The rearrangement joins TRBV7-6 to TRBJ1-5; 7 bases align to TRBD1. Specimen: CD8+ T cells from peripheral blood mononuclear cells, collected in the third trimester of pregnancy. The CDR3 protein is CASSLVGDSEFNQPQHF. As DNA, the CDR3 is TGTGCCAGCAGCTTAGTCGGGGACAGTGAATTCAATCAGCCCCAGCATTTT.